This T cell receptor beta chain was identified in a study of cytotoxic CD8 clonotypes in ibrutinib-treated CLL. Clones were sequenced by immunoSEQ multiplex PCR, and TCRdb holds only the in-frame ones, with some missing. This sample has under 50,000 clones; about two thirds occur once, and the top ten carry approximately 7.7%. With V trimmed by 1 base and J by 3 bases, 6 bases remained unmatched. The CDR3 sequence is 15 residues long. Germline V gives CDR1 SGHDT, CDR2 YYEEEE. V usage is TRBV5-6 and J usage is TRBJ1-2, with 7 bases lining up with TRBD1. The source was PBMCs, collected at disease progression, from a patient treated with ibrutinib. This clonotype originated in a human donor with chronic lymphocytic leukemia. CDR3 region: CASSLPGTAYYGYTF. CDR3 coding DNA: TGTGCCAGCAGCTTGCCCGGGACAGCATACTATGGCTACACCTTC.